This is a list of T cell receptor beta chains from one sample in a study of blood T cell repertoires in COVID-19. Sequenced by immunoSEQ multiplex PCR; TCRdb stores in-frame clones only, minus some. The table includes around 260,000 clones, approximately 85% detected once. Sequenced: PBMCs or T cells enriched from blood (not recorded which). The receptor set was obtained from a woman aged 25-40 years who had recovered from COVID-19. Both conserved end residues are part of each CDR3. The order of the fields is V gene, clone size, J gene, D gene, CDR3 protein, CDR3 DNA. D genes are given only for firm matches. Clone size appears in some rows only: once, few, many, or a class for an expanded clone.

>TRBV28|.|TRBJ2-5|.
CASSLLTRRETQYF
TGTGCCAGCAGTTTATTGACTAGGCGGGAGACCCAGTACTTC
>TRBV6-5|.|TRBJ1-5|.
CASRSSGVSNQPQHF
TGTGCCAGCAGGTCGTCAGGGGTTAGCAATCAGCCCCAGCATTTT
>TRBV12-3/TRBV12-4|.|TRBJ2-7|TRBD1
CASSLRQGYEQYF
TGTGCCAGCAGTTTACGACAGGGCTACGAGCAGTACTTC
>TRBV5-4|.|TRBJ1-2|TRBD1
CASSRMTGDYGYTF
TGTGCCAGCAGCCGAATGACAGGGGACTATGGCTACACCTTC
>TRBV2|once|TRBJ2-5|.
CASSVWRAPQETQYF
TGTGCCAGCAGTGTCTGGAGGGCCCCCCAAGAGACCCAGTACTTC
>TRBV9|.|TRBJ1-2|.
CASSAPLSGAGYTF
TGTGCCAGCAGCGCGCCCCTCTCAGGGGCTGGCTACACCTTC
>TRBV5-1|.|TRBJ1-1|TRBD1
CASSTQDRATEAFF
TGCGCCAGCAGCACTCAGGACAGGGCAACAGAAGCTTTCTTT
>TRBV12-5|.|TRBJ2-2|.
CASGLSGAGTGELFF
TGTGCTAGTGGTTTAAGTGGGGCCGGTACCGGGGAGCTGTTTTTT
>TRBV28|.|TRBJ1-6|.
CASSFRGSPLHF
TGTGCCAGCAGTTTCAGGGGATCACCCCTCCACTTT
>TRBV9|.|TRBJ2-3|.
CASSYSGSVTDTQYF
TGTGCCAGCAGTTATAGCGGTTCGGTCACAGATACGCAGTATTTT
>TRBV2|.|TRBJ2-2|TRBD1
CASSEAETGENTGELFF
TGTGCCAGCAGTGAAGCTGAGACAGGGGAGAACACCGGGGAGCTGTTTTTT
>TRBV6-1|.|TRBJ1-5|.
CASSEIRTKLYSNQPQHF
TGTGCCAGCAGTGAAATCCGGACTAAGCTCTATAGCAATCAGCCCCAGCATTTT
>TRBV28|once|TRBJ1-1|.
CASSLSPLGEAFF
TGTGCCAGCAGTTTATCCCCCCTCGGGGAAGCTTTCTTT
>TRBV11-1|.|TRBJ2-1|.
CASSPSEGYNEQFF
TGTGCCAGCAGCCCCTCCGAGGGTTACAATGAGCAGTTCTTC
>TRBV3-1/TRBV3-2|.|TRBJ1-3|.
CASSSAGVLSGNTIYF
TGTGCCAGCAGCTCCGCAGGGGTACTTTCTGGAAACACCATATATTTT
>TRBV28|.|TRBJ2-7|.
CASSLSAGPGEQYF
TGTGCCAGCAGTTTATCGGCGGGACCGGGCGAGCAGTACTTC
>TRBV5-1|once|TRBJ1-1|TRBD1
CASSLVRTGVTEAFF
TGCGCCAGCAGCTTGGTCCGGACAGGGGTGACTGAAGCTTTCTTT
>TRBV3-1/TRBV3-2|once|TRBJ2-2|TRBD1
CASSSGQGRRTGELFF
TGTGCCAGCAGCTCCGGACAGGGGAGAAGGACCGGGGAGCTGTTTTTT
>TRBV4-2|.|TRBJ2-1|.
CASSRAGESNEQFF
TGTGCCAGCAGCCGAGCCGGGGAGAGCAATGAGCAGTTCTTC
>TRBV30|.|TRBJ2-7|.
CAWIINRDSVYF
TGTGCCTGGATCATAAACCGGGACTCGGTGTACTTC